These 22 T cell receptor beta chains were all obtained from the same sample, sequenced in a study of blood T cell repertoires in COVID-19 (dated by TCRdb to the early 2020s). Libraries were made using the immunoSEQ multiplex PCR assay. What TCRdb holds here is the immuneACCESS table cut down to in-frame rearrangements. Part of the clones is not present; checked against another copy, under half of the missing clones reflect an unresolved V gene, and the others are unexplained. The sample table records more than 110,000 clones; approximately 83% of these occur just once. The top ten hold approximately 3.9% of the sample. The specimen was peripheral blood. The receptors stem from a woman aged 55-70 years with acute or convalescent COVID-19.

V and J are TRBV19 and TRBJ2-1; TRBD2 is a possible D gene (6 bases). The CDR3 extends over 15 amino acids. Germline loops: CDR1 LNHDA, CDR2 SQIVND (reference sequence). Trimming shortened V by 4 bases and J by 3 bases, and 13 bases separated the two germline ends. The CDR3 spells CASSSGGTHYNEQFF. The CDR3 DNA follows: TGTGCCAGTAGTAGTGGCGGGACTCACTACAATGAGCAGTTCTTC.

The chain joins TRBV6-2 or TRBV6-3 to TRBJ1-2; 9 nucleotides align to TRBD1. The CDR3 loop spans 14 amino acids. With V trimmed by 7 bases and J by 4 bases, 7 bases remained unmatched. Germline V CDR1 and CDR2: MNHEY, SVGEGT. The CDR3 sequence: CASNPGQGIYGYTF. Here the CDR3 DNA reads TGTGCCAGCAACCCGGGACAGGGAATCTATGGCTACACCTTC.

The rearrangement joins TRBV18 to TRBJ2-3, with 11 bases matching TRBD1. The CDR3 is made up of 15 amino acids. Germline-derived CDR1 and CDR2 are KGHSH and LQKENI. V lost 5 bases and J lost 0; bases outside the gene matches: 1. The CDR3 sequence is CASSGQGASTDTQYF. In nucleotides, the CDR3 is TGTGCCAGCTCAGGACAGGGGGCTAGCACAGATACGCAGTATTTT.

This clone appeared many times. The chain carries TRBV7-2 and TRBJ1-5; 9 bases map to TRBD1. The V and J ends lost 1 base and 7 bases, in that order; junction bases with no gene match: 2. Germline V gene lookup returns CDR1 SGHTA and CDR2 FQGNSA. The CDR3 spans 14 residues. Here the CDR3 DNA reads TGTGCCAGCAGCTTAGGGACAGGGGTACAGCCCCAGCATTTT. Residues: CASSLGTGVQPQHF.

CDR3 protein: CASSLYTGELFF. CDR3 bases: TGCGCCAGCAGCTTGTATACCGGGGAGCTGTTTTTT. The chain has TRBV5-1 and TRBJ2-2; D is unclear. The CDR3 has 12 amino acids. The V end was cut by 1 base, the J end by 5 bases, with 3 bases between. Germline V gene sequence: CDR1 SGHRS, CDR2 YFSETQ. The variable domain in full, with the rest retrieved from reference TRBV5-1 and TRBJ2-2, is KAGVTQTPRYLIKTRGQQVTLSCSPISGHRSVSWYQQTPGQGLQFLFEYFSETQRNKGNFPGRFSGRQFSNSRSEMNVSTLELGDSALYLCASSLYTGELFFGEGSRLTVL.

The V and J genes are TRBV6-4 and TRBJ2-5; D not certain. Germline V gene lookup returns CDR1 MRHNA and CDR2 SNTAGT. This CDR3 is built from 12 residues. V gave up 9 bases and J gave up 6 bases, with 14 bases separating them. The CDR3 loop is CARKPLSKTQYF. The CDR3 DNA reads as TGTGCCAGAAAGCCGTTGTCGAAGACCCAGTACTTC.

V and J are TRBV19 and TRBJ2-7; D is possibly TRBD2 (7 bases). This CDR3 has 15 amino acids. V lost 3 bases, J lost 1 base, and 13 bases lay in between. CDR1 is LNHDA and CDR2 is SQIVND in the germline V gene (reference sequence). CDR3 region: CASSIGAGASYEQYF. CDR3 nucleotide sequence: TGTGCCAGTAGTATCGGCGCGGGGGCATCCTACGAGCAGTACTTC.

V is TRBV3-1 (or the pseudogene TRBV3-2) and J is TRBJ1-1; 7 bases match TRBD1. Germline V gives CDR1 LGHDT, CDR2 YNNKEL (reference sequence). The CDR3 consists of 19 residues. V trimming: 4 bases; J trimming: 0 bases; junction bases outside the gene matches: 17. The CDR3 DNA reads TGTGCCAGCAGCCCCAGGGGGGCAGATAGTAGGTCCCTGAACACTGAAGCTTTCTTT. It yields the protein CASSPRGADSRSLNTEAFF.

This clone was seen at least ten times. The chain has TRBV19 and TRBJ1-2; TRBD1 might be the D (5 bases). The V gene lost 9 bases and the J gene lost 2 bases, with 10 bases spanning the gap. The germline V gene encodes CDR1 LNHDA and CDR2 SQIVND (reference sequence). The CDR3 loop spans 12 amino acids. CDR3 loop: CASRRGNYGYTF. As DNA, the CDR3 is TGTGCCAGCAGACGGGGGAACTATGGCTACACCTTC.

The V call is TRBV7-9, the J call TRBJ1-2, with D unresolved. CDR3 size: 11 residues. The V end was cut by 4 bases, the J end by 8 bases, with 8 bases between. CDR1 and CDR2 (germline): SEHNR, FQNEAQ (reference sequence). The CDR3 is CASSSSGGYTF. CDR3 sequence (DNA): TGTGCCAGCAGCTCCTCCGGGGGCTACACCTTC.

The chain combines TRBV6-5 with TRBJ2-7; 9 bases are shared with TRBD1. Germline V lookup: CDR1 MNHEY, CDR2 SVGAGI. The CDR3 is made up of 14 amino acids. The trim removed 8 bases at V and 4 bases at J, leaving 9 bases unmatched. As DNA, the CDR3 is TGTGCCAGCCTTACGGGGACAGGGTTATACGAGCAGTACTTC. Its translation is CASLTGTGLYEQYF.

The chain has TRBV6-5 and TRBJ1-3, with unresolved D. The length of the CDR3 is 16 residues. V was clipped by 0 bases and J by 0 bases, with 9 bases between them. Germline CDR1 is MNHEY and CDR2 is SVGAGI. This CDR3 reads CASSYSPTRSGNTIYF. For the CDR3, the DNA is TGTGCCAGCAGTTACTCCCCGACACGCTCTGGAAACACCATATATTTT.

This clone was seen a single time. The chain uses TRBV28 and TRBJ1-5; 8 bases match TRBD1. The CDR3 totals 17 residues. The germline CDR1 and CDR2 sequences are MDHEN and SYDVKM. V was clipped by 5 bases and J by 4 bases; unmatched bases: 13. CDR3 DNA sequence: TGTGCCAGCAGTCCTCAGGGGGCTTACTCCTTTAATCAGCCCCAGCATTTT. Its protein is CASSPQGAYSFNQPQHF.

The V call is TRBV28, the J call TRBJ2-5, with 7 nucleotides matching TRBD1. Germline V gene sequence: CDR1 MDHEN, CDR2 SYDVKM. This CDR3 spans 14 amino acids. Losses at the gene ends were 4 bases for V and 9 bases for J; bases not matched to a gene: 11. CDR3 coding DNA: TGTGCCAGCAGTTCACCCGGACAGGTTGGGGCCCAGTACTTC. Amino acid sequence: CASSSPGQVGAQYF. The full variable domain, its missing parts supplied by reference TRBV28 and TRBJ2-5, is DVKVTQSSRYLVKRTGEKVFLECVQDMDHENMFWYRQDPGLGLRLIYFSYDVKMKEKGDIPEGYSVSREKKERFSLILESASTNQTSMYLCASSSPGQVGAQYFGPGTRLLVL.

This clone has only one observation. DNA of the CDR3: TGTGCCAGCAGCGGATTTACAGGGACCATTATGAACACTGAAGCTTTCTTT. Its protein product is CASSGFTGTIMNTEAFF. V is TRBV5-6 and J is TRBJ1-1, with D possibly matching TRBD1 (6 bases). Trimming left V 4 bases short and J 0 bases short, with 19 bases between. This CDR3 region has 17 residues. Germline lookup yields CDR1 SGHDT and CDR2 YYEEEE.

This clone was seen a few times. V gene TRBV12-3 or TRBV12-4 combines with J gene TRBJ2-1; 8 bases line up with TRBD2. The CDR3 length is 12 residues. V lost 7 bases and J lost 6; bases outside the gene matches: 2. This CDR3 reads CASMGTSNEQFF. CDR3 nucleotides: TGTGCCAGCATGGGGACTAGCAATGAGCAGTTCTTC.

V is TRBV4-2 and J is TRBJ2-1; 8 nucleotides agree with TRBD2. The CDR3 runs to 15 residues. The germline gives CDR1 LGHNA, CDR2 YNFKEQ. V trimming: 1 base; J trimming: 7 bases; junction bases outside the gene matches: 6. In DNA, the CDR3 is TGTGCCAGCAGCCAAGGGGCCCCGGGGGGGAATGAGCAGTTCTTC. This codes for CASSQGAPGGNEQFF.

The chain uses TRBV3-1 (or the pseudogene TRBV3-2) and TRBJ1-5; D might be TRBD1 (6 bases). Germline V gene sequence: CDR1 LGHDT, CDR2 YNNKEL (reference sequence). This CDR3 has 14 amino acids. V lost 5 bases and J 3 bases, leaving 11 bases between the germline ends. The CDR3 protein is CASSLGQSNQPQHF. CDR3 DNA sequence: TGTGCCAGCAGCTTAGGACAGTCCAATCAGCCCCAGCATTTT.

The rearrangement links TRBV11-3 to TRBJ2-1; TRBD1 aligns across 7 bases. Germline CDR1 is SGHNT and CDR2 is YENEEA. The CDR3 covers 13 residues. J lost 7 bases, V lost 4 bases, and 4 bases had no gene match. This chain's CDR3 is CASSSDRDNEQFF. The CDR3 nucleotides are TGTGCCAGCAGCTCCGACAGGGATAATGAGCAGTTCTTC.

The table lists this clone with a count of one. This chain uses TRBV9 with TRBJ2-5; 9 bases align to TRBD2. Trimming took 4 bases from V and 1 from J; bases not matched to a gene: 8. This CDR3 comprises 16 residues. Germline CDR1 reads SGDLS; CDR2 reads YYNGEE. For the CDR3, the DNA is TGTGCCAGCAGCCCCCCGTTTAGCGGGAGCCAAGAGACCCAGTACTTC. As protein: CASSPPFSGSQETQYF.

The chain has TRBV2 and TRBJ1-1, with D hard to call. Germline CDR1 is SNHLY and CDR2 is FYNNEI. There are 12 residues in the CDR3. V dropped 5 bases and J dropped 10 bases, with 14 bases sitting between them. The chain's CDR3 is CASSPDLGRAFF. CDR3 DNA sequence: TGTGCCAGCAGTCCAGACTTAGGAAGAGCTTTCTTT.

The genes are TRBV12-3 or TRBV12-4 and TRBJ2-2, with 9 bases matching TRBD2. The CDR3 totals 13 residues. The V gene end was trimmed by 8 bases and the J gene end by 6 bases; junction bases not matched to a gene: 4. The chain's CDR3 is CASRAGGAGELFF. CDR3 coding DNA: TGTGCCAGCCGCGCGGGGGGGGCCGGGGAGCTGTTTTTT.